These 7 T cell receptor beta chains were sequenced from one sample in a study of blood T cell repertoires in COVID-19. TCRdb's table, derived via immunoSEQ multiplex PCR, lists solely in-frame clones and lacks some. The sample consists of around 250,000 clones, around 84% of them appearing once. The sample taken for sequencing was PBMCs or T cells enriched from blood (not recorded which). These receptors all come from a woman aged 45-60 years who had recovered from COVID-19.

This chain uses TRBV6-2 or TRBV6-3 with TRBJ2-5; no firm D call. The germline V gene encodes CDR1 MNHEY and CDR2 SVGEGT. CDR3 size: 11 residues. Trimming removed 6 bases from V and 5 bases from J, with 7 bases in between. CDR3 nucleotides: TGTGCCAGCAGCAACGGGGAGACCCAGTACTTC. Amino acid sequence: CASSNGETQYF.

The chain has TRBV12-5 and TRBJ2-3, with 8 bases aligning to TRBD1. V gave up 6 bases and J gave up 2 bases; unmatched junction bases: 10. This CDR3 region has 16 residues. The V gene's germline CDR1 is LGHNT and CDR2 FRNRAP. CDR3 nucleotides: TGTGCTAGTGGCACCCCCTGGACAGGGTCCACAGATACGCAGTATTTT. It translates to CASGTPWTGSTDTQYF.

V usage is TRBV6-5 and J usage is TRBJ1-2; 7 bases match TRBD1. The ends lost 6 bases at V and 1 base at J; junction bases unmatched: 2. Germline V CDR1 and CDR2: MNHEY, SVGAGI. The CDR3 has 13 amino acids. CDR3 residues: CASRAGGNYGYTF. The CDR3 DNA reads TGTGCCAGCAGGGCAGGGGGTAACTATGGCTACACCTTC.

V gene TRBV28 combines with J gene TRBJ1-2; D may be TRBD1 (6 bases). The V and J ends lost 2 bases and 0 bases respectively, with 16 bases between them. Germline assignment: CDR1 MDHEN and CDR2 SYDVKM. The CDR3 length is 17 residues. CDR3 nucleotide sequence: TGTGCCAGCAGTTTACAGGGGAACCGGGGCCCTAACTATGGCTACACCTTC. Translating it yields CASSLQGNRGPNYGYTF.

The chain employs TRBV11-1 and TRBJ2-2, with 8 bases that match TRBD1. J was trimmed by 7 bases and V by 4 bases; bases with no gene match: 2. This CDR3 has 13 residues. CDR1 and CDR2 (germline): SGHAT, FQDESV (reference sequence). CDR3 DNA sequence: TGTGCCAGCAGCTCAGGGGGCGGCGGGGAGCTGTTTTTT. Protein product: CASSSGGGGELFF.

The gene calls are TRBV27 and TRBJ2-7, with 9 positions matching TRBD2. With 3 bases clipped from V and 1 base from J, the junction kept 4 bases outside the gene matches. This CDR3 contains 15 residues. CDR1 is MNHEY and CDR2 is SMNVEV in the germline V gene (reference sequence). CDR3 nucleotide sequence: TGTGCCAGCAGTTTTAGCGGGAGAAGTTCCTACGAGCAGTACTTC. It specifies CASSFSGRSSYEQYF.

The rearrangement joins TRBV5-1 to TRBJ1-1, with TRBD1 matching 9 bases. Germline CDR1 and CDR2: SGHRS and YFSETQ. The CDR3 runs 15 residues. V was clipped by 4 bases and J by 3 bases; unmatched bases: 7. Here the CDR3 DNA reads TGCGCCAGCAGCCAACTCACAGGGGGCTACACTGAAGCTTTCTTT. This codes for CASSQLTGGYTEAFF.